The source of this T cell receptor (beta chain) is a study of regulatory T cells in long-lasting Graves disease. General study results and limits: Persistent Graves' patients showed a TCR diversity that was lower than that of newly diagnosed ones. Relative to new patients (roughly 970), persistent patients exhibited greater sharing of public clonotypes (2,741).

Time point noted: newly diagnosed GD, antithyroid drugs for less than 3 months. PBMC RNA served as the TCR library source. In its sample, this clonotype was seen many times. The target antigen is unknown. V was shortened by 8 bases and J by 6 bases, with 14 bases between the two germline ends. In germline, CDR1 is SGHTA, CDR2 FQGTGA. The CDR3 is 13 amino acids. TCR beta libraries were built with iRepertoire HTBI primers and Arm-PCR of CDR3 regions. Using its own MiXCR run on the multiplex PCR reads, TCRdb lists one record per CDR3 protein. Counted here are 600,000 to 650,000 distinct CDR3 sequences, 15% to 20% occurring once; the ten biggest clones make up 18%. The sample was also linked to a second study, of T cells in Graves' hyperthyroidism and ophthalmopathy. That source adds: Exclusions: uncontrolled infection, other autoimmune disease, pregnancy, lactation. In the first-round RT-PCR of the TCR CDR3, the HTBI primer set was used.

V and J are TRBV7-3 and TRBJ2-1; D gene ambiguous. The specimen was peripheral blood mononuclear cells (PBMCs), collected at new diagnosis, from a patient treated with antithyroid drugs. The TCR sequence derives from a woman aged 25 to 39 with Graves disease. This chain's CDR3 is CASSQPGFNEQFF. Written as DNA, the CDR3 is TGTGCCAGCTCACAGCCGGGTTTCAATGAGCAGTTCTTC. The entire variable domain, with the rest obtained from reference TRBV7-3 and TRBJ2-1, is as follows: GAGVSQTPSNKVTEKGKYVELRCDPISGHTALYWYRQSLGQGPEFLIYFQGTGAADDSGLPNDRFFAVRPEGSVSTLKIQRTERGDSAVYLCASSQPGFNEQFFGPGTRLTVL.